Sequencing of this T cell receptor (beta chain) was carried out in a study of Ad26.COV2.S vaccination and SARS-CoV-2 variants. CDR3 size: 13 residues. With 4 bases removed from V and 8 bases from J, the gap between germline ends came to 12 bases. Germline CDR1 and CDR2: SGHVS and FQNEAQ. Documented treatment: about 20 received Ad26.COV2.S at low or high dose, single or two shots; roughly five received placebo; per-sample allocation not given. Repertoires come from day 63 after the first vaccine or placebo injection. The sample came from a Boston adult aged 18-55 years. An Ad26 vector that expressed Wuhan-strain SARS-CoV-2 spike constituted the vaccine. Generated by immunoSEQ multiplex PCR, the TCRdb table keeps only in-frame clones and is missing some. The profile shows fewer than 900,000 clones, about 90% of them singletons. This clone appeared once.

This sequence joins TRBV7-8 and TRBJ1-3, with TRBD1 as a possible D gene (6 bases). Source: peripheral blood, taken in a trial of Ad26.COV2.S vaccine versus placebo. This sequence originates from a person between 18 and 65 years old who received the Ad26.COV2.S COVID-19 vaccine or a placebo. The CDR3 region has the DNA TGTGCCAGCAGCTACCACAGGGAGGACACCATATATTTT. This gives the protein CASSYHREDTIYF.